Included here is one T cell receptor beta chain sequence, with context. The data originate from a study of T cell responses to AZD1222 COVID-19 vaccine. The repertoire was sequenced with immunoSEQ multiplex PCR; TCRdb's copy has only in-frame clones and lacks some. This table has some 110,000 clones, 90% appearing once. Researchers grouped second doses given at about 4 or about 12 weeks into one pool. Trimming shortened V by 8 bases and J by 10 bases, and 18 bases separated the two germline ends. Germline CDR1 is LNHDA and CDR2 is SQIVND (reference sequence). The CDR3 loop spans 14 amino acids. The J gene is TRBJ1-6, the V gene TRBV19; TRBD1 is a possible D gene (6 bases). This TCR derives from an adult who received the AZD1222 COVID-19 vaccine. This specimen was peripheral blood, taken 28 days after the second AZD1222 dose. The CDR3 is CASSEGETWSPLHF. DNA of the CDR3: TGTGCCAGTTCTGAGGGGGAAACCTGGTCACCCCTCCACTTT. The whole variable domain, remainder taken from reference TRBV19 and TRBJ1-6, is DGGITQSPKYLFRKEGQNVTLSCEQNLNHDAMYWYRQDPGQGLRLIYYSQIVNDFQKGDIAEGYSVSREKKESFPLTVTSAQKNPTAFYLCASSEGETWSPLHFGNGTRLTVT.